A single sample gave rise to the 18 T cell receptor beta chains below, sequenced in a study of human T cells and chemical hapten exposure. Time point specified: patch test 3, about 24 weeks after DPC sensitization. Treatment noted: therapeutic diphenylcyclopropenone sensitization with weekly scalp DPC. Using its own MiXCR run on the RACE reads, TCRdb lists one record per CDR3 protein. The sample holds about 92,000 distinct CDR3 sequences, about a tenth seen once. The sample here was whole blood, taken in connection with sensitization to the hapten diphenylcyclopropenone (DPC). The origin of the receptors is a woman in her twenties or thirties with alopecia areata. Some clones in this sample may be carry-over from other donors' samples.

This clonotype was recorded many times. The rearrangement uses TRBV28 and TRBJ2-2; D remains unclear. V was pared by 7 bases and J by 7 bases, with 13 bases between. The germline V gene encodes CDR1 MDHEN and CDR2 SYDVKM. The CDR3 spans 13 residues. CDR3 sequence: CASNPPSGGELFF. The CDR3 coding sequence is TGTGCCAGCAACCCCCCCAGTGGCGGGGAGCTGTTTTTT.

Only a few counts were recorded for this clonotype. The gene calls are TRBV12-3 or TRBV12-4 and TRBJ2-5; 8 bases are a match to TRBD2. The CDR3 is made up of 15 amino acids. V shed 7 bases, J shed 1 base, and the junction held 8 bases outside the gene matches. CDR3 coding DNA: TGTGCCAGCACCCGGACTAGCTTAGGCCAAGAGACCCAGTACTTC. This sequence encodes CASTRTSLGQETQYF.

The rearrangement uses TRBV28 and TRBJ1-4; D uncertain. Between the trimmed V and J ends, which lost 5 bases and 8 bases, there was a span of 12 bases. CDR3 length: 13 residues. Germline assignment: CDR1 MDHEN and CDR2 SYDVKM. The CDR3 protein is CASSPTLGEKLFF. In DNA, the CDR3 is TGTGCCAGCAGTCCCACACTTGGGGAAAAACTGTTTTTT. The full variable domain, in which reference TRBV28 and TRBJ1-4 provide the parts outside the CDR3, is DVKVTQSSRYLVKRTGEKVFLECVQDMDHENMFWYRQDPGLGLRLIYFSYDVKMKEKGDIPEGYSVSREKKERFSLILESASTNQTSMYLCASSPTLGEKLFFGSGTQLSVL.

At least ten counts were recorded for this clonotype. The chain joins TRBV19 to TRBJ1-5; D is uncertain. Per germline, CDR1 LNHDA and CDR2 SQIVND (reference sequence). The length of the CDR3 is 16 residues. V lost 5 bases and J lost 4, with 18 bases in between. The CDR3 here is CASSPRSTANNQPQHF. CDR3 bases: TGTGCCAGTAGTCCCCGTAGTACAGCCAATAATCAGCCCCAGCATTTT.

The chain carries TRBV28 and TRBJ2-7; 12 bases agree with TRBD1. The CDR3 loop spans 16 amino acids. Germline V lookup: CDR1 MDHEN, CDR2 SYDVKM. J lost 5 bases, V lost 3 bases, and 8 bases had no gene match. The CDR3: CASSLGGQGARNEQYF. CDR3 DNA: TGTGCCAGCAGTTTGGGGGGACAGGGGGCGCGCAACGAGCAGTACTTC.

In the case of this clonotype: Compared with germline, one end of the junction differs, possibly owing to a read error. The chain carries TRBV11-2 and TRBJ1-6; unclear D gene. Germline lookup yields CDR1 SGHAT and CDR2 FQNNGV. The CDR3 spans 14 residues. The CDR3 loop is CASSFFPGNSSLHF. DNA for the CDR3: TGTGCCAGCAGCTTCTTCCCCGGGAATTCATCCCTCCACTTT.

This clonotype was found a few times. This chain connects TRBV4-1 to TRBJ2-2; possible D gene TRBD2, 7 bases. Trimming pared 3 bases from V and 4 bases from J, leaving 15 bases between. CDR1 and CDR2 from the germline V gene are MGHRA and YSYEKL. This CDR3 comprises 16 residues. This CDR3 is CASSQGPGGPTGELFF. The CDR3 DNA reads as TGCGCCAGCAGCCAGGGCCCCGGGGGGCCCACCGGGGAGCTGTTTTTT.

This clonotype occurred a few times. This chain connects TRBV28 to TRBJ1-6; no firm D call. The length of the CDR3 is 12 residues. Deletions cut 3 bases from V and 8 bases from J, with 5 bases between. Germline V CDR1 and CDR2: MDHEN, SYDVKM. The CDR3 DNA follows: TGTGCCAGCAGTTTCATCGATTCACCCCTCCACTTT. Translation gives CASSFIDSPLHF. Full variable domain (rest looked up from reference TRBV28 and TRBJ1-6): DVKVTQSSRYLVKRTGEKVFLECVQDMDHENMFWYRQDPGLGLRLIYFSYDVKMKEKGDIPEGYSVSREKKERFSLILESASTNQTSMYLCASSFIDSPLHFGNGTRLTVT.

The chain couples TRBV27 to TRBJ2-3; D uncertain. The CDR3 runs 14 residues. Germline assignment: CDR1 MNHEY and CDR2 SMNVEV (reference sequence). V lost 3 bases and J lost 4, with 11 bases in between. The CDR3 is CASSFSSVADTQYF. In DNA form, the CDR3 reads TGTGCCAGCAGTTTCTCTTCGGTGGCAGATACGCAGTATTTT.

This clonotype was picked up one time. This chain uses TRBV7-2 with TRBJ1-2; D not certain. The length of the CDR3 is 13 residues. Germline CDR1 reads SGHTA; CDR2 reads FQGNSA. V lost 1 base and J lost 4, with 7 bases in between. The CDR3 loop is CASSLDRFYGYTF. Written as DNA, the CDR3 is TGTGCCAGCAGCTTAGACAGATTCTATGGCTACACCTTC.

This clonotype was observed many times. The chain recombines TRBV5-1 with TRBJ2-5; D unresolved. V lost 0 bases to trimming and J lost 4 bases, with 10 bases between them. The CDR3 has 14 amino acids. Germline V gene data show CDR1 as SGHRS and CDR2 as YFSETQ. The CDR3 region is CASSLDISSETQYF. As DNA, the CDR3 is TGCGCCAGCAGCTTGGACATTAGCTCAGAGACCCAGTACTTC.

This chain links TRBV12-3 or TRBV12-4 with TRBJ2-4; TRBD2 might be the D (5 bases). The CDR3 is 14 residues long. V dropped 5 bases and J dropped 8 bases, with 16 bases sitting between them. The CDR3 here is CASSRTGSMDIQYF. The CDR3 DNA follows: TGTGCCAGCAGTAGGACTGGTTCTATGGACATTCAGTACTTC.

This clonotype has only a few counts. This chain connects TRBV28 to TRBJ2-3; 9 bases are a match to TRBD2. Germline CDR1 is MDHEN and CDR2 is SYDVKM. The CDR3 extends over 15 amino acids. The junction had 10 bases not matched to a gene; V was cut back by 5 bases and J by 7 bases. The CDR3 nucleotides are TGTGCCAGCAGTCAACTAGCGGGCCGGCTAAATACGCAGTATTTT. Residues: CASSQLAGRLNTQYF.

This clonotype occurred many times. J is TRBJ2-1 and V is TRBV20-1; D not certain. Per the germline V gene, CDR1 is DFQATT and CDR2 is SNEGSKA (reference sequence). This CDR3 region has 15 residues. Trimming shortened V by 6 bases and J by 10 bases, and 25 bases separated the two germline ends. CDR3 bases: TGCAGTGCCCTATTCGACACGACACAAGGGCCCGAGCAGTTCTTC. Protein sequence: CSALFDTTQGPEQFF.

In this sample, this clonotype turned up a few times. V usage is TRBV9 and J usage is TRBJ1-3; perhaps TRBD1 as D (6 bases). From germline, CDR1 is SGDLS and CDR2 YYNGEE. The CDR3 sequence is 14 residues long. V lost 0 bases to trimming and J lost 2 bases, with 6 bases between them. This CDR3 reads CASSVGQAGNTIYF. CDR3 nucleotide sequence: TGTGCCAGCAGCGTAGGACAGGCTGGAAACACCATATATTTT.

This clonotype was recorded many times. The V and J genes are TRBV7-9 and TRBJ1-6; a possible D gene is TRBD1 (5 bases). The length of the CDR3 is 14 residues. V lost 6 bases and J 5 bases, leaving 11 bases between the germline ends. Germline CDR1 SEHNR, CDR2 FQNEAQ (reference sequence). The CDR3 spells CASRPQGDNSPLHF. Written as DNA, the CDR3 is TGTGCCAGCAGACCCCAGGGCGATAATTCACCCCTCCACTTT.

This clonotype was counted ten times or more. The J gene is TRBJ2-6, the V gene TRBV7-2; D may be TRBD2 (5 bases). Germline CDR1 SGHTA, CDR2 FQGNSA. The CDR3 is 16 amino acids. V shed 2 bases and J shed 0 bases, with 8 bases lying between them. CDR3 amino acids: CASSLYGVSGANVLTF. The CDR3 DNA reads TGTGCCAGCAGCTTATACGGGGTCTCTGGGGCCAACGTCCTGACTTTC.

This chain links TRBV7-9 with TRBJ2-4; 9 bases are a match to TRBD2. J was trimmed by 6 bases and V by 3 bases; bases with no gene match: 9. The CDR3 runs 16 residues. Germline V gene lookup returns CDR1 SEHNR and CDR2 FQNEAQ (reference sequence). Written as DNA, the CDR3 is TGTGCCAGCAGCTTTCCGGCGGGAGGGAGCGCAAACATTCAGTACTTC. This sequence encodes CASSFPAGGSANIQYF.